This record concerns one T cell receptor beta chain sequence. TRAV- and TRBV-specific primers were used for first-strand cDNA, which covered alpha and beta chains. TCR amplification involved about 18 PCR cycles with a constant-region primer and V-primer adapter. MiXCR, applied by TCRdb to the reads, yields one record per CDR3 protein. The sample has around 80,000 distinct CDR3 sequences; around a sixth are singletons. This entry belongs to a study of low-dose radiotherapy and immunotherapy resistance in tumors. The time point denotes: after trial treatment. The treatment is: LDRT plus nivolumab, ipilimumab, low-dose cyclophosphamide and aspirin (RACIN trial). All of the donors were given nivolumab, ipilimumab, aspirin, low-dose cyclophosphamide and low-dose radiotherapy as part of RACIN, a single-arm trial. The germline V and J ends were trimmed by 1 base and 0 bases, with 7 bases remaining between them. The germline V gene encodes CDR1 SGHTA and CDR2 FQGNSA. The CDR3 loop spans 14 amino acids.

The sample in question was PBMCs, obtained after low-dose radiotherapy plus immunotherapy. The chain employs TRBV7-2 and TRBJ2-7; D ambiguous. This TCR came from a male donor with prostate cancer. CDR3 DNA sequence: TGTGCCAGCAGCTTAGATAGGAGCTCCTACGAGCAGTACTTC. This codes for CASSLDRSSYEQYF. Complete variable domain (other parts from reference TRBV7-2 and TRBJ2-7): GAGVSQSPSNKVTEKGKDVELRCDPISGHTALYWYRQSLGQGLEFLIYFQGNSAPDKSGLPSDRFSAERTGGSVSTLTIQRTQQEDSAVYLCASSLDRSSYEQYFGPGTRLTVT.